The rows below give T cell receptor beta chains drawn from one sample of a study of T-cell reconstitution after alpha-beta-depleted transplantation in children. Using its own MiXCR run on the PCR reads, TCRdb lists one record per CDR3 protein. The table shows approximately 200,000 distinct CDR3 sequences, with roughly 15% occurring only once. The starting material was PBMCs from the stem cell graft donor, obtained from the stem cell graft. The receptors shown here come from a human donor who donated a stem cell graft to a child with acute lymphoblastic leukemia. CDR3s include the opening cysteine and the closing phenylalanine or tryptophan. Fields, in order: J gene, D gene, clone size, V gene, CDR3 DNA, CDR3 protein. A D gene is named only where the DNA matches it firmly. Where a row states a size, it is once, few, many or the class of an expanded clone; other rows omit it.

>TRBJ2-3|TRBD2|-|TRBV20-1
TGCAGTGCTCCCGTCCGGACTAGTCTCCTGACAGATACGCAGTATTTT
CSAPVRTSLLTDTQYF
>TRBJ2-2|TRBD1|many|TRBV5-1
TGCGCCAGCAGCTTGGCGTTCGGGACAGGGAGGACCGGGGAGCTGTTTTTT
CASSLAFGTGRTGELFF
>TRBJ1-1|-|many|TRBV27
TGTGCCAGCAGTTTATTGGCCGGACGGGTGAACACTGAAGCTTTCTTT
CASSLLAGRVNTEAFF
>TRBJ2-7|-|many|TRBV21-1
TGTGCCAGCCAAACCTCGGAGACAGCCCATCCGTATTACGAGCAGTACTTC
CASQTSETAHPYYEQYF
>TRBJ2-2|-|many|TRBV12-3/TRBV12-4
TGTGCCAGCAGTCTCGACCCGGGGGCCGGGGAGCTGTTTTTT
CASSLDPGAGELFF
>TRBJ2-2|-|-|TRBV11-2
TGTGCCAGCAGCTTGTCCGGGACGGCGAACACCGGGGAGCTGTTTTTT
CASSLSGTANTGELFF
>TRBJ1-5|-|-|TRBV7-2
TGTGCCAGCAGCTTATTCCCCAGTGGGCTGCATGGAAGGGGTGTGCATCAGCCCCAGCATTTT
CASSLFPSGLHGRGVHQPQHF
>TRBJ2-1|TRBD2|few|TRBV20-1
TGCAGTGCTAGAGCCCTACTAGCGGGAGGACTATACAATGAGCAGTTCTTC
CSARALLAGGLYNEQFF
>TRBJ1-5|-|many|TRBV20-1
TGCAGTGCTAGAGATTTCAGAGATAGCAATCAGCCCCAGCATTTT
CSARDFRDSNQPQHF
>TRBJ2-2|-|-|TRBV5-5
TGTGCCAGCAGCTTGTCGCTTCGGGGCGCTGACACCGGGGAGCTGTTTTTT
CASSLSLRGADTGELFF
>TRBJ2-5|-|few|TRBV5-1
TGCGCCAGCAGCGACTCGATGGCCCTCCCGGAGACCCAGTACTTC
CASSDSMALPETQYF
>TRBJ1-2|-|many|TRBV7-9
TGTGCCAGCAGCTCACAGGGTTGGGGCTACACCTTC
CASSSQGWGYTF
>TRBJ1-1|-|many|TRBV5-1
TGCGCCAGCAGCTTGGGTCGCGCGATAAACACTGAAGCTTTCTTT
CASSLGRAINTEAFF
>TRBJ1-1|TRBD1|-|TRBV7-6
TGTGCCAGCAGCCCGAGGACAGGGCTAGGAGGCACTGAAGCTTTCTTT
CASSPRTGLGGTEAFF
>TRBJ2-4|-|many|TRBV5-1
TGCGCCAGCAGCTTGACTCCTCCACCAAAAAACATTCAGTACTTC
CASSLTPPPKNIQYF
>TRBJ2-2|-|-|TRBV4-2
TGTGCCAGCAGCCGGGTAAAGGGGATGGCGTCGGGGACCGGGGAGCTGTTTTTT
CASSRVKGMASGTGELFF
>TRBJ2-5|TRBD2|many|TRBV20-1
TGCAGTGCTGTTCTAGCGGGTGGGGAGACCCAGTACTTC
CSAVLAGGETQYF
>TRBJ1-2|-|many|TRBV12-3/TRBV12-4
TGTGCCAGCAGCCCGCTTATCAAGGGCTATGGCTACACCTTC
CASSPLIKGYGYTF
>TRBJ2-1|-|few|TRBV5-1
TGCGCCAGCAGCTCCGTCCGTTCGGGTCGCGGAGTCAATGAGCAGTTCTTC
CASSSVRSGRGVNEQFF
>TRBJ2-3|-|many|TRBV10-3
TGTGCCATCAGTGACGGGCGGCCTGGAGTTAGTACGCAGTATTTT
CAISDGRPGVSTQYF
>TRBJ2-7|TRBD2|few|TRBV29-1
TGCAGCGCCCGGACTAGCGAAACCTACGAGCAGTACTTC
CSARTSETYEQYF
>TRBJ1-5|-|many|TRBV5-1
TGCGCCAGCAGCTTGGCGGGACCTCAGCCCCAGCATTTT
CASSLAGPQPQHF
>TRBJ1-1|-|many|TRBV7-2
TGTGCCAGCAGCGGTCAGGATCATGAAGCTTTCTTT
CASSGQDHEAFF
>TRBJ2-2|TRBD2|many|TRBV12-3/TRBV12-4
TGTGCCAGCACCCCCCTCGGAGGCGGGAGGCCGACCGGGGAGCTGTTTTTT
CASTPLGGGRPTGELFF
>TRBJ2-7|-|many|TRBV4-2
TGTGCCAGCAGCTCCCAGCAGTCAGGGGTAGCCTACGAGCAGTACTTC
CASSSQQSGVAYEQYF
>TRBJ1-5|-|-|TRBV20-1
TGCAGTGCTCGACCCCCGCCCCAGCATTTT
CSARPPPQHF
>TRBJ2-6|TRBD1|few|TRBV20-1
TGCAGTGCTACAACCGGGACAGGGGCTATAGCTGGGGCCAACGTCCTGACTTTC
CSATTGTGAIAGANVLTF
>TRBJ2-7|TRBD2|few|TRBV14
TGTGCCAGCAGCCCTAGCGGGGCTTCCTACGAGCAGTACTTC
CASSPSGASYEQYF
>TRBJ2-7|-|many|TRBV24-1
TGTGCCACCAGTGCCGGGGACGGCACCACCTACGAGCAGTACTTC
CATSAGDGTTYEQYF
>TRBJ2-1|TRBD2|many|TRBV5-1
TGCGCCAGCAGCTCGGGACTAGCGGGAGCAGGGGGTTTCTACAATGAGCAGTTCTTC
CASSSGLAGAGGFYNEQFF
>TRBJ1-5|-|many|TRBV5-5
TGTGCCAGCAGTTTGACAGGAGCTCAGCCCCAGCATTTT
CASSLTGAQPQHF
>TRBJ2-3|TRBD2|-|TRBV4-1
TGCGCCAGCAGCCAGAATAGCGGGTTTATCGATGGGGGTACGCAGTATTTT
CASSQNSGFIDGGTQYF
>TRBJ2-2|-|many|TRBV6-5
TGTGCCAGCAGGGGAGACAGAGGGGAGCTGTTTTTT
CASRGDRGELFF
>TRBJ2-7|-|-|TRBV20-1
TGCAGTGCCTCACGGTCAGCCCACTCCTACGAGCAGTACTTC
CSASRSAHSYEQYF
>TRBJ2-1|TRBD2|many|TRBV20-1
TGCAGTGCTAGAGGCGGTAGCGGGAGGTCCCATGAGCAGTTCTTC
CSARGGSGRSHEQFF
>TRBJ2-5|TRBD2|-|TRBV5-1
TGCGCCAGCAGCTCTTCTCTAGCGGGAGGGGAGACCCAGTACTTC
CASSSSLAGGETQYF
>TRBJ2-1|-|many|TRBV29-1
TGCAGCGTATCGCTAGTTATGACTGAGCAGTTCTTC
CSVSLVMTEQFF
>TRBJ2-7|TRBD1|-|TRBV20-1
TGCAGTGTTCGCAGGGGGAGCTCCTACGAGCAGTACTTC
CSVRRGSSYEQYF
>TRBJ1-6|TRBD1|many|TRBV20-1
TGCAGTGCTAGAAAGACAGGGGATAATTCACCCCTCCACTTT
CSARKTGDNSPLHF
>TRBJ2-1|-|many|TRBV10-3
TGTGCCATCAGTGAATCCCTCTACAATGAGCAGTTCTTC
CAISESLYNEQFF